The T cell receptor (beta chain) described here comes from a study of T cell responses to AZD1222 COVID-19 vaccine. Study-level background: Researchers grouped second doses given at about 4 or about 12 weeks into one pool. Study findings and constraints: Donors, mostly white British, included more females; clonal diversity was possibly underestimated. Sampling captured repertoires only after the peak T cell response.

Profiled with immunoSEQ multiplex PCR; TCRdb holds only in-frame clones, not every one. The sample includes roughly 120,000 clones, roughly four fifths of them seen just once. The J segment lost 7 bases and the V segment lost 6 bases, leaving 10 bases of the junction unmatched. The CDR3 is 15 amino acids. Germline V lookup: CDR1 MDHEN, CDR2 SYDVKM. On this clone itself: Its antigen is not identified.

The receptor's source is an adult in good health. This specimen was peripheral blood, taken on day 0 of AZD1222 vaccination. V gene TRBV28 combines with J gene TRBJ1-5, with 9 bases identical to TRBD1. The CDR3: CASSTTGGVKQPQHF. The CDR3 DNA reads TGTGCCAGCAGCACCACAGGGGGCGTGAAACAGCCCCAGCATTTT.